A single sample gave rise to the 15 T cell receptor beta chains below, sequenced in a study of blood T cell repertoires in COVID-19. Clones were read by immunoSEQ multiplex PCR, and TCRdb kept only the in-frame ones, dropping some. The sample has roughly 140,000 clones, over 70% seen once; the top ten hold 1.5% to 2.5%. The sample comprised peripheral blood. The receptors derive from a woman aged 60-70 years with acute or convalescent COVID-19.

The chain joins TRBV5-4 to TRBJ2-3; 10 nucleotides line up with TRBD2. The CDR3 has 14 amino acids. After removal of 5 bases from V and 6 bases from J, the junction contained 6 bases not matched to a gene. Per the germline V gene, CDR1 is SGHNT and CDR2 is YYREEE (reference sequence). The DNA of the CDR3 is TGTGCCAGCAGTAAAGGACTAGCGGTTGATACGCAGTATTTT. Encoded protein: CASSKGLAVDTQYF.

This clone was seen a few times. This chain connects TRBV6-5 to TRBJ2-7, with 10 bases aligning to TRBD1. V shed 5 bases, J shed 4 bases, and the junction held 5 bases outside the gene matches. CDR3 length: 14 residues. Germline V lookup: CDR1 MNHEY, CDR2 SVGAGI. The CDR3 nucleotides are TGTGCCAGCAGTCGGACAGGGGGGGATTACGAGCAGTACTTC. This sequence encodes CASSRTGGDYEQYF.

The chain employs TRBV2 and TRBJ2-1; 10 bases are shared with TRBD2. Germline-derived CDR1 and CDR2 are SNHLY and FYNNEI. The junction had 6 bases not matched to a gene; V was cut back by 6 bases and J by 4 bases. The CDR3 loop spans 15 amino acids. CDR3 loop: CASSRGTSAYNEQFF. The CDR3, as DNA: TGTGCCAGCAGCCGCGGGACTAGCGCTTACAATGAGCAGTTCTTC.

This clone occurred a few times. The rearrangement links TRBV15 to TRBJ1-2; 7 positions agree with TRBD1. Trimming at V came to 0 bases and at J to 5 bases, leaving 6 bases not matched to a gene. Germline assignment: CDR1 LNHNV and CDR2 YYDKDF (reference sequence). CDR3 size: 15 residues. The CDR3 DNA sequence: TGTGCCACCAGCAGAGATACTTCAGGGGGTTATGGCTACACCTTC. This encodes CATSRDTSGGYGYTF.

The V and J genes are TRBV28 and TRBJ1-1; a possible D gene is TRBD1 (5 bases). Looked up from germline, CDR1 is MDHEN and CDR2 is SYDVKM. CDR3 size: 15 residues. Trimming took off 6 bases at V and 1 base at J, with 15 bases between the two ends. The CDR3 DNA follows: TGTGCCAGCAGCGAGGCGGAGGGGAGGAACACTGAAGCTTTCTTT. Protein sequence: CASSEAEGRNTEAFF.

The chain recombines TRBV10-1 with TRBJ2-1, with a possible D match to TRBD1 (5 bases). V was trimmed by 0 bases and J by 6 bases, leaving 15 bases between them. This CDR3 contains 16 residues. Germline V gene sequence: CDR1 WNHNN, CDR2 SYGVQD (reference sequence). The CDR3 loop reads CASSESRGHLSNEQFF. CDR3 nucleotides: TGCGCCAGCAGTGAGTCGAGAGGACACCTGAGCAATGAGCAGTTCTTC.

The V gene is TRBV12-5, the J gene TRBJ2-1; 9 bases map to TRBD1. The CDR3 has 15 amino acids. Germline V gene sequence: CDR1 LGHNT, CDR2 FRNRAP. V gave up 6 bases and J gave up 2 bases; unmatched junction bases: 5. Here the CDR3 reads CASGQGQGTYNEQFF. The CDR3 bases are TGTGCTAGTGGACAGGGACAGGGCACCTACAATGAGCAGTTCTTC.

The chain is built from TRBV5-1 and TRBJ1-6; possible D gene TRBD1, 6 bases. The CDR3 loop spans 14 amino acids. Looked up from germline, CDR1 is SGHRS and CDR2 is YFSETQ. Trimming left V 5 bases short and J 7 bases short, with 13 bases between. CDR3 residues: CASSQKQGNSPLHF. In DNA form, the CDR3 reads TGCGCCAGCAGTCAAAAACAGGGCAATTCACCCCTCCACTTT.

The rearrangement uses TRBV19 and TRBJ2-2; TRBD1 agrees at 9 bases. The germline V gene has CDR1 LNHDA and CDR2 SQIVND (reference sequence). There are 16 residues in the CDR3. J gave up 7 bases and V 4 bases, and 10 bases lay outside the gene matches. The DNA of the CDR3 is TGTGCCAGTAGTACAAACCGGGGACAGGGAATCGGGGAGCTGTTTTTT. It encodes CASSTNRGQGIGELFF.

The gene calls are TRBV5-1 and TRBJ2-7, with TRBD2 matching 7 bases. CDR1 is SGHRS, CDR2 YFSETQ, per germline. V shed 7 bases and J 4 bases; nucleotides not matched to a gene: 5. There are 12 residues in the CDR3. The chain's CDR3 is CASGELAYEQYF. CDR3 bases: TGCGCCAGCGGGGAACTAGCGTACGAGCAGTACTTC.

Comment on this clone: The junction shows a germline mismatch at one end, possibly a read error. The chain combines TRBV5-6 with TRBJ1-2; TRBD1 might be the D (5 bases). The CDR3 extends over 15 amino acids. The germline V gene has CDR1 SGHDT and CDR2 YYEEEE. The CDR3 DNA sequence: TGTGCCAGCGGCTTGGGACTGAGCACTAACTATGGCTACACCTTC. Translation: CASGLGLSTNYGYTF.

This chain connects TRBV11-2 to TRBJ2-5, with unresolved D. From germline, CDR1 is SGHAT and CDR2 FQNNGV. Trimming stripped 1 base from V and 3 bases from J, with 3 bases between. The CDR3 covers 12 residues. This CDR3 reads CASSLAKETQYF. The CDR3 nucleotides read TGTGCCAGCAGCTTAGCTAAAGAGACCCAGTACTTC.

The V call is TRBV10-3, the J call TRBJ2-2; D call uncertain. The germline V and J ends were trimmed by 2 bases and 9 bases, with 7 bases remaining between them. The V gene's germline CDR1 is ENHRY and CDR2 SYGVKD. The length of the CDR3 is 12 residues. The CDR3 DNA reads TGTGCCATCAGTGAGGGCCGCCGGGAGCTGTTTTTT. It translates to CAISEGRRELFF.

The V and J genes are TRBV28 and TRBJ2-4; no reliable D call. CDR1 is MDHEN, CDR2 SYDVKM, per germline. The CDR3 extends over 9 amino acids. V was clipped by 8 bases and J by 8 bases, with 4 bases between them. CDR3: CASGDIQYF. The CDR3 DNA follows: TGTGCCAGCGGAGACATTCAGTACTTC.

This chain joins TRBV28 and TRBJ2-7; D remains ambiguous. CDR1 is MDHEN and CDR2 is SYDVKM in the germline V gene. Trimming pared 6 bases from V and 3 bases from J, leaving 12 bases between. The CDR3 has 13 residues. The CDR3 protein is CASSLPPYYEQYF. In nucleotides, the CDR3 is TGTGCCAGCAGCCTACCCCCCTACTACGAGCAGTACTTC. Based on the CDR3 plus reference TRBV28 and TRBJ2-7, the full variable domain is DVKVTQSSRYLVKRTGEKVFLECVQDMDHENMFWYRQDPGLGLRLIYFSYDVKMKEKGDIPEGYSVSREKKERFSLILESASTNQTSMYLCASSLPPYYEQYFGPGTRLTVT.